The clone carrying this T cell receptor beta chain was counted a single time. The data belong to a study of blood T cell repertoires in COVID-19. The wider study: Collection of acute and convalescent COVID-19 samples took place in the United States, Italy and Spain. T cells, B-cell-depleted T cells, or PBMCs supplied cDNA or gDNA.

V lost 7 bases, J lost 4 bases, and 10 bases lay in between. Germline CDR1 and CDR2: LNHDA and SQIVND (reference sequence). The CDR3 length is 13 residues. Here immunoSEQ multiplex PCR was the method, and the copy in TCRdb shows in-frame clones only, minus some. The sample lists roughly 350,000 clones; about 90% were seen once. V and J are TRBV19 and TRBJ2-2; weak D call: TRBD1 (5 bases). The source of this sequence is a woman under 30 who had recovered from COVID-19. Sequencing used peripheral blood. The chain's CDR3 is CASTPGLTGELFF. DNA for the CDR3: TGTGCCAGTACACCAGGGCTCACCGGGGAGCTGTTTTTT.